A selection of T cell receptor beta chains follows, all from one sample in a study of low-dose radiotherapy and immunotherapy resistance in tumors. TCRdb ran MiXCR on the reads and lists one entry per CDR3 protein. The data show 30,000 or so distinct CDR3 sequences, with about 49% seen just once and around 5.4% held by the top ten. The specimen was PBMCs, collected after low-dose radiotherapy plus immunotherapy. The source of these receptors is a male donor with gallbladder cancer. CDR3s include the opening cysteine and the closing phenylalanine or tryptophan. A D gene is named only where the DNA matches it firmly. Rows may omit the clone size; those that give it use once, few, many or a size class.

>NA|NA|TRBV18|TRBJ1-6
CASSPPSSRGYSPLHF
TGTGCCAGCTCACCACCGTCTTCCAGGGGTTATTCACCCCTCCACTTT
>many|NA|TRBV30|TRBJ2-7
CAWIPGGRSSYEQYF
TGTGCCTGGATCCCTGGAGGTCGGAGCTCCTACGAGCAGTACTTC
>medium-sized|NA|TRBV24-1|TRBJ2-2
CATSDNPGELFF
TGTGCCACCAGTGATAATCCCGGGGAGCTGTTTTTT
>many|NA|TRBV7-2|TRBJ2-3
CASIAPTSTDTQYF
TGTGCCAGCATCGCGCCGACCTCCACAGATACGCAGTATTTT
>once|NA|TRBV12-3/TRBV12-4|TRBJ2-5
CASRVGAGGETQYF
TGTGCCAGCAGGGTTGGCGCGGGTGGGGAGACCCAGTACTTC
>NA|NA|TRBV10-2|TRBJ2-5
CASSPWGETQYF
TGTGCCAGCAGCCCGTGGGGAGAGACCCAGTACTTC
>NA|NA|TRBV27|TRBJ2-6
CASSLLSGANVLTF
TGTGCCAGCAGTTTATTATCTGGGGCCAACGTCCTGACTTTC
>NA|TRBD1|TRBV6-1|TRBJ2-3
CASSYPGQGGTDTQYF
TGTGCCAGCAGTTACCCAGGACAGGGGGGAACAGATACGCAGTATTTT
>NA|TRBD2|TRBV5-6|TRBJ2-1
CASSRRLASLAYNEQFF
TGTGCCAGCAGCCGCAGACTAGCGAGCTTAGCCTACAATGAGCAGTTCTTC
>many|NA|TRBV20-1|TRBJ2-5
CSASTGSWETQYF
TGCAGTGCAAGTACCGGGTCCTGGGAGACCCAGTACTTC
>NA|NA|TRBV7-8|TRBJ2-1
CASSALVSRHEQFF
TGTGCCAGCAGCGCACTAGTTTCTCGTCATGAGCAGTTCTTC
>few|NA|TRBV11-2|TRBJ2-2
CASSPDGEGLGELFF
TGTGCCAGCAGCCCTGACGGGGAAGGTCTCGGGGAGCTGTTTTTT
>NA|NA|TRBV6-6|TRBJ2-2
CASKGPGTGELFF
TGTGCCAGCAAGGGGCCGGGCACCGGGGAGCTGTTTTTT
>medium-sized|TRBD1|TRBV3-1|TRBJ2-7
CASSPPDRGGPYF
TGTGCCAGCAGCCCGCCCGACAGGGGTGGGCCGTACTTC
>medium-sized|NA|TRBV3-1|TRBJ1-1
CASSQGTVNTEAFF
TGTGCCAGCAGCCAAGGGACAGTCAACACTGAAGCTTTCTTT
>NA|NA|TRBV24-1|TRBJ1-2
CATSEGHNYGYTF
TGTGCCACCAGTGAAGGACATAACTATGGCTACACCTTC
>NA|TRBD2|TRBV7-8|TRBJ2-3
CATNLAGFTDTQYF
TGTGCCACCAACTTAGCGGGGTTCACAGATACGCAGTATTTT
>medium-sized|NA|TRBV28|TRBJ1-1
CASSFRPTEAFF
TGTGCCAGCAGTTTTAGACCCACTGAAGCTTTCTTT
>medium-sized|NA|TRBV6-4|TRBJ1-1
CASSEHGAMNTEAFF
TGTGCCAGCAGTGAGCACGGGGCCATGAACACTGAAGCTTTCTTT
>many|NA|TRBV12-3/TRBV12-4|TRBJ1-5
CASSSTGPAYQPQHF
TGTGCCAGCAGTTCTACAGGGCCGGCTTATCAGCCCCAGCATTTT
>NA|NA|TRBV10-3|TRBJ2-5
CAISRRPGSEETQYF
TGTGCCATCAGTAGACGGCCGGGGTCCGAAGAGACCCAGTACTTC
>NA|NA|TRBV27|TRBJ2-1
CASTPLGGAVNEQFF
TGTGCCAGCACCCCTTTGGGCGGAGCGGTCAATGAGCAGTTCTTC
>NA|TRBD1|TRBV6-5|TRBJ1-5
CASSYSDRDNQPQHF
TGTGCCAGCAGTTACTCGGACAGGGACAATCAGCCCCAGCATTTT
>many|NA|TRBV29-1|TRBJ2-3
CSHRGLGADTQYF
TGCAGCCATCGAGGCCTTGGGGCGGATACGCAGTATTTT
>NA|NA|TRBV4-2|TRBJ2-2
CASSQDSVQGPTGELFF
TGTGCCAGCAGCCAAGATAGCGTGCAGGGACCGACCGGGGAGCTGTTTTTT
>medium-sized|TRBD2|TRBV9|TRBJ2-7
CASSVQTSGYEQYF
TGTGCCAGCAGCGTCCAAACTAGCGGTTACGAGCAGTACTTC
>few|TRBD2|TRBV7-8|TRBJ2-5
CASSFGSGGALKTQYF
TGTGCCAGCAGCTTTGGTAGCGGGGGGGCCTTAAAGACCCAGTACTTC
>once|NA|TRBV28|TRBJ2-2
CASSLLAGNTGELFFFFFF
NA
>medium-sized|TRBD2|TRBV6-2/TRBV6-3|TRBJ2-2
CASIASGSIGELFF
TGTGCCAGCATTGCCAGCGGGAGCATCGGGGAGCTGTTTTTT